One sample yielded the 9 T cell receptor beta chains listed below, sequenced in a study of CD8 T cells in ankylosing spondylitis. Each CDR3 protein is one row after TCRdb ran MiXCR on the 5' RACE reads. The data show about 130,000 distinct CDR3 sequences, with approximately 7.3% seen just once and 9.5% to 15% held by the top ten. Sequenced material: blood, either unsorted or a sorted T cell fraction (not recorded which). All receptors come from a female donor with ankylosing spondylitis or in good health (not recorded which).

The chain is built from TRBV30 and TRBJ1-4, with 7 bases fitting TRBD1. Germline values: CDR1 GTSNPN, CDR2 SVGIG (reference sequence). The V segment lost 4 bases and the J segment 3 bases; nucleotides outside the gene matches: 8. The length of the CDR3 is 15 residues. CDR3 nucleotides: TGTGCCTGGACTCCACGCGGGACAGCTAATGAAAAACTGTTTTTT. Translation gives CAWTPRGTANEKLFF.

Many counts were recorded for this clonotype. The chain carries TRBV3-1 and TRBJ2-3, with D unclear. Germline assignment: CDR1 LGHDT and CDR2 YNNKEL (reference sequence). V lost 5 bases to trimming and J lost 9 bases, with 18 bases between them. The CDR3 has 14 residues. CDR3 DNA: TGTGCCAGCAGCTCAGACGGTCTTCTCGACACGCAGTATTTT. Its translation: CASSSDGLLDTQYF.

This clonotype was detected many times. The CDR3 spells CATSRDGYEQFF. The CDR3 coding sequence is TGTGCCACCAGCAGAGACGGGTATGAGCAGTTCTTC. The V and J genes are TRBV15 and TRBJ2-1; no clear D gene. Trimming took 0 bases from V and 8 from J, leaving 5 bases between them. This CDR3 spans 12 amino acids. CDR1 is LNHNV and CDR2 is YYDKDF in the germline V gene (reference sequence). Full variable domain (outside the CDR3, taken from reference TRBV15 and TRBJ2-1): DAMVIQNPRYQVTQFGKPVTLSCSQTLNHNVMYWYQQKSSQAPKLLFHYYDKDFNNEADTPDNFQSRRPNTSFCFLDIRSPGLGDTAMYLCATSRDGYEQFFGPGTRLTVL.

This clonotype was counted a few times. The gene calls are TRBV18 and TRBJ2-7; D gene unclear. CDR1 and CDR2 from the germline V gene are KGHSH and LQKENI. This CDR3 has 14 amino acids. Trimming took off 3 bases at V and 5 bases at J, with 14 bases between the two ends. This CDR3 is CASSPSDGFHEQYF. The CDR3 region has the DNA TGTGCCAGCTCACCTTCCGACGGGTTCCACGAGCAGTACTTC. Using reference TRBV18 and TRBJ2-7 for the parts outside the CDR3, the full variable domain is NAGVMQNPRHLVRRRGQEARLRCSPMKGHSHVYWYRQLPEEGLKFMVYLQKENIIDESGMPKERFSAEFPKEGPSILRIQQVVRGDSAAYFCASSPSDGFHEQYFGPGTRLTVT.

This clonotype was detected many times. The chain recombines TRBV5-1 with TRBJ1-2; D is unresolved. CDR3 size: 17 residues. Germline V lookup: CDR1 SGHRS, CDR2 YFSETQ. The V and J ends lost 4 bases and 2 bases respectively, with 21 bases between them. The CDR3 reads CASSLGVQEQTNYGYTF. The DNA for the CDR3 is TGCGCCAGCAGCCTGGGCGTGCAGGAACAGACGAACTATGGCTACACCTTC.

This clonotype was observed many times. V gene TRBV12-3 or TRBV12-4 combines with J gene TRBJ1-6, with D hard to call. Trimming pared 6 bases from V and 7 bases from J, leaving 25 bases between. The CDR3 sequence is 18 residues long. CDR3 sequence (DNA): TGTGCCAGCAGCCGCCGCCTTAGGGAGGCCTCTCGGAATTCACCCCTCCACTTT. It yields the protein CASSRRLREASRNSPLHF.

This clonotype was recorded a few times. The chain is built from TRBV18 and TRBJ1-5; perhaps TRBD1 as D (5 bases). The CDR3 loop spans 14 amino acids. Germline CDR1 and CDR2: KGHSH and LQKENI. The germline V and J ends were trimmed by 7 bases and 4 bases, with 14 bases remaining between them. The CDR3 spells CASCSGGGNQPQHF. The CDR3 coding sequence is TGTGCCAGCTGTTCCGGGGGTGGGAATCAGCCCCAGCATTTT.

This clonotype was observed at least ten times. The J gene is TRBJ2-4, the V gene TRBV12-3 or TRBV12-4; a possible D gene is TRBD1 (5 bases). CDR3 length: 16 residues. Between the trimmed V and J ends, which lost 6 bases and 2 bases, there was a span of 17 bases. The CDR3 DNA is TGTGCCAGCAGGCTCGGACCGCGACAGTCCAAAAACATTCAGTACTTC. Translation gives CASRLGPRQSKNIQYF.

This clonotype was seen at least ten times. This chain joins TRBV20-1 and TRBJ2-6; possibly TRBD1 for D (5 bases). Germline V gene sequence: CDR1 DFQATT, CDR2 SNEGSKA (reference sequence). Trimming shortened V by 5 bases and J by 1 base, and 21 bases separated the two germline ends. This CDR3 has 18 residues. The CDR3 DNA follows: TGCAGTGCTGTCGAGGCAGGACACGGTAGATCTGGGGCCAACGTCCTGACTTTC. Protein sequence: CSAVEAGHGRSGANVLTF.